This note documents a single T cell receptor (beta chain) sequence. TCRdb's table, derived via immunoSEQ multiplex PCR, lists solely in-frame clones and lacks some. This sample has approximately 100,000 clones, with around 86% found just once. These data are taken from a study of blood T cell repertoires in COVID-19. Study context: Acute and convalescent COVID-19 samples came from the United States, Italy and Spain.

This study enrolled people aged about 18 to 100 from about 24 US geographic areas. Cohort allocation depended upon clinical history that participants reported. Two consecutive negative NP/OP PCR tests, clearance, or resolved symptoms defined Cohort 3 recovery. V was pared by 2 bases and J by 7 bases, with 12 bases between. The CDR3 length is 14 residues. Germline CDR1 and CDR2: SGHDT and YYEEEE. The sequence was collected from a woman between 45 and 65 years old who had recovered from COVID-19. The specimen was PBMCs or T cells enriched from blood (not recorded which). The chain recombines TRBV5-6 with TRBJ2-2; D perhaps matches TRBD2 (5 bases). CDR3 sequence reads: CASSFRLAGGELFF. The CDR3 DNA sequence: TGTGCCAGCAGCTTTCGGCTAGCTGGCGGGGAGCTGTTTTTT. Looking up the rest from reference TRBV5-6 and TRBJ2-2 gives the full variable domain: DAGVTQSPTHLIKTRGQQVTLRCSPKSGHDTVSWYQQALGQGPQFIFQYYEEEERQRGNFPDRFSGHQFPNYSSELNVNALLLGDSALYLCASSFRLAGGELFFGEGSRLTVL.